The next 17 T cell receptor beta chains were all read from a single sample in a study of T cells in Graves' hyperthyroidism and ophthalmopathy. Authors of the study amplified TCR beta CDR3 regions from RNA transcripts. A first-round RT-PCR of the TCR CDR3 used the HTBI primer set. Each CDR3 protein is one row after TCRdb ran MiXCR on the multiplex PCR reads. The sample has about 760,000 distinct CDR3 sequences, roughly a third seen once. The sequenced material came from blood. The receptors were sampled from a woman in her thirties or forties with Graves' hyperthyroidism.

Notes on this clonotype: No conserved phenylalanine or tryptophan ends this CDR3, so it is likely a read error. The CDR3 region has the DNA TGCGCCAGCAGCCAAGCTTCGAGCGGAGGCTACGAGCAGTACCTC. This gives the protein CASSQASSGGYEQYL. The rearrangement uses TRBV4-1 and TRBJ2-7; D is possibly TRBD2 (5 bases). The CDR3 contains 15 residues. Trimming shortened V by 1 base and J by 3 bases, and 13 bases separated the two germline ends. Germline loops: CDR1 MGHRA, CDR2 YSYEKL.

This clonotype was detected ten times or more. This chain uses TRBV24-1 with TRBJ2-5; D uncertain. V was pared by 7 bases and J by 4 bases, with 9 bases between. CDR1 is KGHDR and CDR2 is SFDVKD in the germline V gene. The CDR3 covers 12 residues. CDR3 amino acids: CATSPWGETQYF. CDR3 DNA: TGTGCCACCAGCCCCTGGGGAGAGACCCAGTACTTC.

Note on this clonotype: The germline gene is not matched at one end of the junction; a read error may be the cause. CDR3: CAGSLAYTGELFF. The CDR3 DNA is TGTGCCGGCAGTTTAGCCTACACCGGGGAGCTGTTTTTT. The J gene is TRBJ2-2, the V gene TRBV2; D is unclear. Germline CDR1 and CDR2: SNHLY and FYNNEI. There are 13 residues in the CDR3.

This clonotype occurred a few times. J is TRBJ1-1 and V is TRBV7-2; D might be TRBD1 (6 bases). The V end was cut by 6 bases, the J end by 1 base, with 15 bases between. The CDR3 is 15 residues long. Germline V gives CDR1 SGHTA, CDR2 FQGNSA. CDR3 DNA: TGTGCCAGCAGGGTTGGGGGGCTAGGGAACACTGAAGCTTTCTTT. Protein product: CASRVGGLGNTEAFF.

The CDR3 spells CSARDTDTQYF. CDR3 DNA sequence: TGCAGTGCTCGCGACACAGATACGCAGTATTTT. The V gene is TRBV20-1, the J gene TRBJ2-3; D gene ambiguous. Deletions cut 5 bases from V and 2 bases from J, with 5 bases between. CDR1 is DFQATT and CDR2 is SNEGSKA in the germline V gene (reference sequence). The CDR3 spans 11 residues.

The table lists this clonotype with many counts. V is TRBV15 and J is TRBJ1-2; TRBD1 is a possible D gene (6 bases). V lost 3 bases, J lost 4 bases, and 15 bases lay in between. This CDR3 has 15 residues. The germline gives CDR1 LNHNV, CDR2 YYDKDF (reference sequence). CDR3 in DNA: TGTGCCACCAGCAGGACGACAGGAGGAACCTATGGCTACACCTTC. Its protein is CATSRTTGGTYGYTF. Full variable domain (missing parts from reference TRBV15 and TRBJ1-2): DAMVIQNPRYQVTQFGKPVTLSCSQTLNHNVMYWYQQKSSQAPKLLFHYYDKDFNNEADTPDNFQSRRPNTSFCFLDIRSPGLGDTAMYLCATSRTTGGTYGYTFGSGTRLTVV.

In its sample, this clonotype was seen a few times. A much larger clone lies a single base off, so this may be a read error. J is TRBJ2-7 and V is TRBV29-1; 8 nucleotides agree with TRBD2. The germline gives CDR1 SQVTM, CDR2 ANQGSEA. The CDR3 covers 15 residues. CDR3 sequence reads: CSVEGSSGSYYGQYF. In DNA form, the CDR3 reads TGCAGCGTTGAAGGGTCAAGCGGGAGTTACTACGGGCAGTACTTC.

This clonotype was seen ten or more times. The rearrangement links TRBV6-5 to TRBJ1-1; D unresolved. The V and J ends lost 2 bases and 1 base respectively, with 11 bases between them. CDR1 and CDR2 from the germline V gene are MNHEY and SVGAGI. CDR3 size: 15 residues. The CDR3 DNA reads as TGTGCCAGCAGTTACGGCCGAGGGAAGAACACTGAAGCTTTCTTT. The encoded protein is CASSYGRGKNTEAFF.

V and J are TRBV12-3 or TRBV12-4 and TRBJ1-5; D gene unclear. V lost 1 base and J lost 2, with 9 bases in between. The CDR3 extends over 15 amino acids. The CDR3 region is CASSLGARGNQPQHF. As DNA, the CDR3 is TGTGCCAGCAGTTTAGGGGCGCGGGGCAATCAGCCCCAGCATTTT.

This clonotype has a count of ten or more. This rearrangement joins TRBV24-1 to TRBJ1-4, with unresolved D. The germline V gene encodes CDR1 KGHDR and CDR2 SFDVKD. The V end lost 3 bases, the J end lost 0 bases, and 13 bases lay between the germline ends. The CDR3 runs 17 residues. The CDR3 protein is CATSDPRRGATNEKLFF. The CDR3 DNA follows: TGTGCCACCAGTGATCCGAGGCGGGGAGCAACTAATGAAAAACTGTTTTTT.

This chain connects TRBV12-3 or TRBV12-4 to TRBJ1-2; D ambiguous. Trimming cost V 4 bases and J 2 bases, with 11 bases left between them. This CDR3 is 14 amino acids long. The CDR3 DNA reads as TGTGCCAGCAGTTACCCCGGGCTGAACTATGGCTACACCTTC. Residues: CASSYPGLNYGYTF.

J is TRBJ1-3 and V is TRBV5-6, with 9 bases that match TRBD1. Germline trimming cut 4 bases from V and 4 bases from J; bases unmatched to any gene: 12. The CDR3 spans 17 residues. In germline, CDR1 is SGHDT, CDR2 YYEEEE. The CDR3 reads CASSPSANRGPGNTIYF. DNA for the CDR3: TGTGCCAGCAGCCCATCGGCCAACAGGGGGCCCGGAAACACCATATATTTT.

This chain links TRBV20-1 with TRBJ2-7; 8 nucleotides align to TRBD1. The CDR3 extends over 14 amino acids. Trimming at V came to 5 bases and at J to 2 bases, leaving 8 bases not matched to a gene. In germline, CDR1 is DFQATT, CDR2 SNEGSKA (reference sequence). In nucleotides, the CDR3 is TGCAGTGCTGGCAGGACAGGGAGGACCTACGAGCAGTACTTC. Translated: CSAGRTGRTYEQYF.

Notes on this clonotype: The CDR3 ends on some other residue instead of the conserved phenylalanine or tryptophan, so this is likely a read error. This chain connects TRBV6-6 to TRBJ1-1; perhaps TRBD1 as D (5 bases). CDR1 MNHNY and CDR2 SVGAGI come from the germline V gene (reference sequence). V was cut by 5 bases and J by 5 bases, with 6 bases left in between. This CDR3 region has 11 residues. The DNA for the CDR3 is TGTGCCAGCAGTAGACAGACTGAAGCTTTCGTT. Its protein product is CASSRQTEAFV.

This clonotype came up many times. V is TRBV10-3 and J is TRBJ2-6; no definite D call. Trimming removed 0 bases at V and 3 bases at J, with 0 bases between. The CDR3 is 13 amino acids. The germline gives CDR1 ENHRY, CDR2 SYGVKD. The CDR3 DNA reads TGTGCCATCAGTGAGTCTGGGGCCAACGTCCTGACTTTC. It yields the protein CAISESGANVLTF.

There are a few counts of this clonotype. It may be a read error: a sequence one base away is much more abundant. This chain links TRBV28 with TRBJ1-5; 9 bases map to TRBD1. This CDR3 contains 14 residues. V lost 4 bases, J lost 3 bases, and 1 base stayed unmatched. CDR1 and CDR2 from the germline V gene are MDHEN and SYDVKM. The CDR3 coding sequence is TGTGCCAGCAGTTACAGGGGGCACAATCAGCCCCAGCATTTT. Protein: CASSYRGHNQPQHF.

This chain links TRBV7-2 with TRBJ1-6; possible D gene TRBD1, 6 bases. The V and J ends lost 5 bases and 10 bases respectively, with 9 bases between them. The CDR3 spans 12 residues. CDR1 and CDR2 (germline): SGHTA, FQGNSA. The CDR3 sequence: CASSGGLSPLHF. CDR3 bases: TGTGCCAGCAGCGGGGGCTTATCACCCCTCCACTTT.